This is a list of T cell receptor beta chains from one sample in a study of neurological immune-mediated disorders. TCRdb redid the calling of the 5' RACE reads with MiXCR, one entry per CDR3 protein. The data contain tens of thousands of distinct CDR3 sequences, about 13% of them singletons. Material: PBMCs. The receptors stem from a male donor with HTLV-1-associated myelopathy (HAM/TSP). Each CDR3 is given with its conserved first and last residue. D genes are given only for firm matches. Expanded clones are given a class, and other clones once, few, many or no size at all.

d_call	clone_size	v_call	j_call	cdr3_nt	cdr3_aa
TRBD1	many	TRBV7-9	TRBJ1-1	TGTGCCAGCAGCTGGACAGGTACTGAAGCTTTCTTT	CASSWTGTEAFF
TRBD1	many	TRBV6-2/TRBV6-3	TRBJ1-1	TGTGCCAGCAGTAAACCGGGACAGGTGAACACTGAAGCTTTCTTT	CASSKPGQVNTEAFF
.	.	TRBV29-1	TRBJ2-5	TGCAGCTTGGCGCCAGGACCGGAGACCCAGTACTTC	CSLAPGPETQYF
.	many	TRBV24-1	TRBJ2-7	TGTGCCAACGGGACGCTCTCCTACGAGCAGTACTTC	CANGTLSYEQYF
TRBD1	many	TRBV10-3	TRBJ1-4	TGTGCCATCAGTGACACAAAGGGACAGGGGAATGAAAAACTGTTTTTT	CAISDTKGQGNEKLFF
.	many	TRBV27	TRBJ2-4	TGTGCCAGCGGTACGGGGCTAAGCGACATTCAGTACTTC	CASGTGLSDIQYF
.	many	TRBV5-1	TRBJ2-3	TGCGCCAGCAGCTATGGAGATACGCAGTATTTT	CASSYGDTQYF
TRBD1	many	TRBV20-1	TRBJ1-5	TGCAGTGCTGGGGACAGGGGGGGCAATCAGCCCCAGCATTTT	CSAGDRGGNQPQHF
TRBD1	many	TRBV20-1	TRBJ1-5	TGCAGTGCTAGGACAGGGGTACGGTTCGATCAGCCCCAGCATTTT	CSARTGVRFDQPQHF
.	many	TRBV27	TRBJ1-2	TGTGCCAGCAGTAGCCAGGACAGCTTTTTTGGCTACACCTTC	CASSSQDSFFGYTF
.	many	TRBV12-3/TRBV12-4	TRBJ2-2	TGTGCCAGCAAAAGAAAAGGGGCGCCCACCGGGGAGCTGTTTTTT	CASKRKGAPTGELFF
.	many	TRBV6-5	TRBJ2-3	TGTGCCAGCAGTAAGAGAAGGGGTACAGATACGCAGTATTTT	CASSKRRGTDTQYF
TRBD1	many	TRBV5-1	TRBJ1-5	TGCGCCAGCAGCTTGGAAGGGGGCGGACAGCCCCAGCATTTT	CASSLEGGGQPQHF
.	many	TRBV7-2	TRBJ1-5	TGTGCCAGCAGCTTAGCGCTTAGTGGGGGAATGGGCAATCAGCCCCAGCATTTT	CASSLALSGGMGNQPQHF
TRBD1	many	TRBV20-1	TRBJ1-2	TGCAGCCTCTCCGGACAGGGGGACTATGGCTACACCTTC	CSLSGQGDYGYTF
.	many	TRBV10-3	TRBJ2-7	TGTGCCATCAACGCAGGAAAACTGGGTGTCAACGAGCAGTACTTC	CAINAGKLGVNEQYF
TRBD1	many	TRBV7-7	TRBJ2-2	TGTGCCAGCAGCCCACAGGGGAAGGCCGGGGAGCTGTTTTTT	CASSPQGKAGELFF
.	many	TRBV10-3	TRBJ1-1	TGTGCCATCACAACAGGAATGAACACTGAAGCTTTCTTT	CAITTGMNTEAFF
TRBD1	many	TRBV29-1	TRBJ2-1	TGCAGCGGATTCGACAGGGGGCTTAGCGATGAGCAGTTCTTC	CSGFDRGLSDEQFF
.	many	TRBV4-3	TRBJ1-5	TGCGCCAGCAGCCAAGTGCTCGATAGCAATCAGCCCCAGCATTTT	CASSQVLDSNQPQHF
TRBD1	many	TRBV5-6	TRBJ2-1	TGTGCCAGCAATACTCCAGGGGGCCCACAAAATGAGCAGTTCTTC	CASNTPGGPQNEQFF
.	medium-sized	TRBV5-1	TRBJ2-2	TGCGCCAGCAGCTTGGCCGACAGCGGCGGGGAGCTGTTTTTT	CASSLADSGGELFF
.	.	TRBV5-5	TRBJ1-4	TGTGCCAGCAGCTTTAGCAGACAGGCAACTAATGAAAAACTGTTTTTT	CASSFSRQATNEKLFF
.	many	TRBV12-3/TRBV12-4	TRBJ1-1	TGTGCCAGCAGTTTAAGGGCGGCCGGGAGGAACACTGAAGCTTTCTTT	CASSLRAAGRNTEAFF
.	.	TRBV7-9	TRBJ2-1	TGTGCCAGCAGGATCGACCGGGGTAATGAGCAGTTCTTC	CASRIDRGNEQFF
.	many	TRBV27	TRBJ2-1	TGTGCCAGCAGTTTATCATGGCAGTCCTACAATGAGCAGTTCTTC	CASSLSWQSYNEQFF
TRBD1	few	TRBV20-1	TRBJ1-4	TGCAGTGCTAGAGATACAGGGGGAGGTGAAAAACTGTTTTTT	CSARDTGGGEKLFF
.	many	TRBV19	TRBJ1-2	TGTGCCAGTAGTATTCGCGACTATGGCTACACCTTC	CASSIRDYGYTF
TRBD1	many	TRBV20-1	TRBJ2-7	TGCAGTGCTAGAGAACTCCGGGACAGGGGGACCTACGAGCAGTACTTC	CSARELRDRGTYEQYF
.	many	TRBV20-1	TRBJ1-1	TGCAGTGCTGCGGCGGCGGACGGGGGGAACACTGAAGCTTTCTTT	CSAAAADGGNTEAFF
.	many	TRBV2	TRBJ1-4	TGTGCCAGCAGTGAAGTGTGGAGTAATGAAAAACTGTTTTTT	CASSEVWSNEKLFF
.	medium-sized	TRBV4-3	TRBJ1-1	TGCGCCAGCAGCCAAGATCGAATGGTAGGATTGAACACTGAAGCTTTCTTT	CASSQDRMVGLNTEAFF
.	many	TRBV7-6	TRBJ2-5	TGTGCCAGCGGGCTGAACCCGGACCTAGGGACCCAGTACTTC	CASGLNPDLGTQYF
.	many	TRBV7-8	TRBJ2-5	TGTGCCAGCAGCCCCGCGGTAGCCGAAAGATACCAAGAGACCCAGTACTTC	CASSPAVAERYQETQYF
.	many	TRBV12-3/TRBV12-4	TRBJ1-5	TGTGCCAGCAGTTTAGAGTCAGGGGAGCCCCAGCATTTT	CASSLESGEPQHF
TRBD1	.	TRBV6-6	TRBJ1-2	TGTGCCAGCAGACACGGGGACAGGATTCCTGACTACACCTTC	CASRHGDRIPDYTF
.	many	TRBV20-1	TRBJ1-5	TGCAGTGCTAGAGATCAGGCCCGCAATCAGCCCCAGCATTTT	CSARDQARNQPQHF
.	many	TRBV5-6	TRBJ1-1	TGTGCCAGCAGCCTCACCCAGGGGTCTGAAGCTTTCTTT	CASSLTQGSEAFF
.	many	TRBV9	TRBJ1-6	TGTGCCAGCAGCGTAGGTTATAATTCACCCCTCCACTTT	CASSVGYNSPLHF
TRBD1	.	TRBV7-2	TRBJ1-6	TGTGCCAGTAGTACAGGGGGCGGAGGGACACCCCTCCACTTT	CASSTGGGGTPLHF
.	many	TRBV6-2/TRBV6-3	TRBJ1-5	TGTGCCAGCAGGGTAGGCAGGGTACGTCAGCCCCAGCATTTT	CASRVGRVRQPQHF
.	many	TRBV3-2	TRBJ1-1	TGTGCCAGCAGCATCGACCCAACTCTCCGAGATTCTGAAGCTTTCTTT	CASSIDPTLRDSEAFF
TRBD2	many	TRBV12-3/TRBV12-4	TRBJ2-4	TGTGCCAGCACTGTGGGGGGGGATCTAAACATTCAGTACTTC	CASTVGGDLNIQYF
.	many	TRBV5-1	TRBJ1-5	TGCGCCAGCAGTGGGGAGCCGGCTCAGCCCCAGCATTTT	CASSGEPAQPQHF
.	.	TRBV9	TRBJ1-2	TGTGCCAGCAGCGAGTCGGGGGGGAGGAACAATTGCTACACCTTC	CASSESGGRNNCYTF
TRBD1	many	TRBV5-1	TRBJ1-3	TGCGCCAGCAACTCCGGGACAGGCAACGGAAACACCATATATTTT	CASNSGTGNGNTIYF
.	many	TRBV28	TRBJ2-5	TGTGCCAGCAGTCCCGTTTTCAGGGGGGGCGATCAAGAGACCCAGTACTTC	CASSPVFRGGDQETQYF
TRBD1	many	TRBV29-1	TRBJ2-7	TGCAGCGTTGAAGCCGGACAGGGGTGGTACGAGCAGTACTTC	CSVEAGQGWYEQYF
TRBD2	many	TRBV7-9	TRBJ2-7	TGTGCCAGCAGCATCGTAGCGGGGGGGCTCTACGAGCAGTACTTC	CASSIVAGGLYEQYF
.	many	TRBV14	TRBJ2-3	TGTGCCAGCAGCCCCGGGGTTACGCAGTATTTT	CASSPGVTQYF
.	many	TRBV5-1	TRBJ2-7	TGCGCCAGCAGCGTTCATCCGGCCGGAGCCTCCTACGAGCAGTACTTC	CASSVHPAGASYEQYF
.	many	TRBV5-1	TRBJ2-2	TGCGCCAGCAGGCCGGGGACACCCGGGGAGCTGTTTTTT	CASRPGTPGELFF
.	many	TRBV5-5	TRBJ2-5	TGTGCCAGCAGCTTGGTATCCCCCATAGGCGCGACCCAGTACTTC	CASSLVSPIGATQYF
.	many	TRBV20-1	TRBJ1-2	TGCAGTGCTAGGACCGGGGGGGTCTATGGCTACACCTTC	CSARTGGVYGYTF